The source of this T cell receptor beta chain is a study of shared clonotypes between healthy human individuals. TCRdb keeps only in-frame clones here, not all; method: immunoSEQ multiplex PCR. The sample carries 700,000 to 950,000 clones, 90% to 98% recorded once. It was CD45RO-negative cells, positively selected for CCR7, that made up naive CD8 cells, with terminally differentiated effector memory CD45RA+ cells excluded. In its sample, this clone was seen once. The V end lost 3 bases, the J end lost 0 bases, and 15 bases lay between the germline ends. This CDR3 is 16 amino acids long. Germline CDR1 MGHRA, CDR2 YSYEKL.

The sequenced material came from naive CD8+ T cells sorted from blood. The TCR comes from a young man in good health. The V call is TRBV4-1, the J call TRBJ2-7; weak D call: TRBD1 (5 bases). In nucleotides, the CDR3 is TGCGCCAGCAGCCATTCTAGGAGTGGGGCCTCCTACGAGCAGTACTTC. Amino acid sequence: CASSHSRSGASYEQYF.